This TCR beta chain came from a study of identical twins. This clonotype was observed at least ten times. A single record per CDR3 protein comes from TCRdb applying MiXCR to the 5' RACE reads. Among around 100,000 distinct CDR3 sequences listed, about 6% were seen once. The CDR3 sequence is 14 residues long. Trimming stripped 6 bases from V and 1 base from J, with 12 bases between. Germline assignment: CDR1 MNHEY and CDR2 SVGEGT. Sequenced material: memory T cells sorted from blood. The receptor was derived from a woman aged 45-59 years in good health. The chain joins TRBV6-2 or TRBV6-3 to TRBJ1-1; D is ambiguous. This CDR3 is CASSFLSGNTEAFF. CDR3 DNA sequence: TGTGCCAGCAGCTTTCTATCTGGGAACACTGAAGCTTTCTTT.